The entry that follows covers one T cell receptor beta chain sequence. This CDR3 region has 18 residues. Germline-derived CDR1 and CDR2 are SGHTA and FQGNSA. After removal of 1 base from V and 5 bases from J, the junction contained 13 bases not matched to a gene. The sample comes from a study of blood T cell repertoires in COVID-19. Study-level information: Researchers got acute and convalescent COVID-19 samples from the United States, Italy and Spain.

Study processing details: For nucleated cells, counts were estimated from reference gene primer amplification. Only in-frame clones appear in the TCRdb table, and some are missing; sequencing was by immunoSEQ multiplex PCR. V, J and clone size reflect that table, while D and trimming were determined from the DNA. The sample includes 95,000 to 150,000 clones, 70% to 85% of them seen just once. This chain links TRBV7-2 with TRBJ2-5; 10 bases are a match to TRBD2. The TCR sequence derives from a woman aged 70-85 years with acute or convalescent COVID-19. Sequencing was done on a sample of peripheral blood. CDR3 loop: CASSLGFSSGGRGETQYF. Written as DNA, the CDR3 is TGTGCCAGCAGCTTAGGTTTTAGTAGCGGGGGGCGAGGGGAGACCCAGTACTTC.